This T cell receptor (beta chain) was identified during a study of T cells in Graves' hyperthyroidism and ophthalmopathy. What was amplified from RNA transcripts were TCR beta CDR3 regions. First-round RT-PCR of the TCR CDR3 relied on the HTBI primer set. From the multiplex PCR reads, TCRdb called clonotypes with MiXCR, one entry per CDR3 protein. This table holds 700,000 or so distinct CDR3 sequences, about 15% found once. This clonotype was detected ten times or more. The V gene's germline CDR1 is GTSNPN and CDR2 SVGIG (reference sequence). Between the trimmed V and J ends, which lost 1 base and 0 bases, there was a span of 10 bases. This CDR3 comprises 15 residues.

This sequence was found in a man aged 18 to 29 with Graves' hyperthyroidism. The sequenced sample consisted of blood. The genes are TRBV30 and TRBJ2-1; no clear D. The CDR3 here is CAWSDSSSSYNEQFF. In DNA form, the CDR3 reads TGTGCCTGGAGTGATTCTAGTAGCTCCTACAATGAGCAGTTCTTC.